This T cell receptor (beta chain) was identified during a study of T cell changes during pregnancy in multiple sclerosis. Sequencing used immunoSEQ multiplex PCR; TCRdb keeps in-frame clones, though not all of them. The sample includes roughly 88,000 clones, more than 85% of them seen just once. The TCR sequence derives from a female donor with multiple sclerosis, enrolled in a pregnancy study. The sample here was peripheral blood, taken in the first trimester of pregnancy.

The CDR3 coding sequence is TGTGCCAGCAGCTTAGTAGACTACGAGCAGTACTTC. Its protein is CASSLVDYEQYF. V and J are TRBV7-9 and TRBJ2-7, with D unresolved. The CDR3 totals 12 residues. Per germline, CDR1 SEHNR and CDR2 FQNEAQ (reference sequence). V dropped 1 base and J dropped 3 bases, with 4 bases sitting between them.